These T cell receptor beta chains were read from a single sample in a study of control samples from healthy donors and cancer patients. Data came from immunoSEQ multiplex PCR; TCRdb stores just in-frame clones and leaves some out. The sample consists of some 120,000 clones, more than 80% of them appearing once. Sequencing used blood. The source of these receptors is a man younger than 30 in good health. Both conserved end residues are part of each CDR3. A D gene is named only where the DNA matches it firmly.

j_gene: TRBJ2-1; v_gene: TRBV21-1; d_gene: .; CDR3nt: TGTGCCAGCAGCAAGTTACCGGGACTAGCGGGAGTCGCTCAAGGCTGGGATGAGCAGTTCTTC; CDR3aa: CASSKLPGLAGVAQGWDEQFF
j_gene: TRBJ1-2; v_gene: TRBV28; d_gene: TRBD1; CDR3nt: TGTGCCATCCACGAGGGGACAGGGGGACCTGGCTACACCTTC; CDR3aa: CAIHEGTGGPGYTF
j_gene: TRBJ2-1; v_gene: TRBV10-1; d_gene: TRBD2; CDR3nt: TGCGCCAGCAGTGATTCGACTAGCGGGAGCAGAGATGAGCAGTTCTTC; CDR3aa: CASSDSTSGSRDEQFF
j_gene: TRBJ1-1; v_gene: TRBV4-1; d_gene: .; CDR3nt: TGCGCCAGCAGATCCGCTGCTGAAGCTTTCTTT; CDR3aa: CASRSAAEAFF
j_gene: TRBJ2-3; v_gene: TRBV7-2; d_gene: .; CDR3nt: TGTGCCAGCAGCTTAGGGCAGGGAAGCACAGATACGCAGTATTTT; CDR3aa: CASSLGQGSTDTQYF
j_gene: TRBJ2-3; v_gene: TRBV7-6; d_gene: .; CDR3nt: TGTGCCAGCACCGATGGGAACACAGATACGCAGTATTTT; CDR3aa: CASTDGNTDTQYF
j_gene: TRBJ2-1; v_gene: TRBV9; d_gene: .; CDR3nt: TGTGCCAGCAGCGGATTAGCGGAGCAGTTCTTC; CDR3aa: CASSGLAEQFF
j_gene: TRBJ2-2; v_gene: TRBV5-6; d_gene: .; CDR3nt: TGTGCCAGCAGCTCGAGGGGTAGCGGCCTCACCGGGGAGCTGTTTTTT; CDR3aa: CASSSRGSGLTGELFF
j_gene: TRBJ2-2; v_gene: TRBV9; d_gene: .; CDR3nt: TGTGCCAGCAGCGTAGAATGGGGCCCGAACACCGGGGAGCTGTTTTTT; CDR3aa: CASSVEWGPNTGELFF
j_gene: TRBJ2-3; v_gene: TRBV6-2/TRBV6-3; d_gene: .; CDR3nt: TGTGCCAGCAGTTACTCGTTCGCCGGGCTCACAGATACGCAGTATTTT; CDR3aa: CASSYSFAGLTDTQYF
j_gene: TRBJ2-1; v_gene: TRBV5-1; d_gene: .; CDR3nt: TGCGCCAGCAGCTTGGCCAAGGGCTCCTACAATGAGCAGTTCTTC; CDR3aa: CASSLAKGSYNEQFF
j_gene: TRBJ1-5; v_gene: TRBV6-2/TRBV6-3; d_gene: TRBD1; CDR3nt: TGTGCCAGCAGTTATCCAACAGGGGAGGCTCAGCCCCAGCATTTT; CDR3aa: CASSYPTGEAQPQHF
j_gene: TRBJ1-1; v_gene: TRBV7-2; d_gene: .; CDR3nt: TGTGCCAGCAGCTCCTCCATGGCCTATTCTGAAGCTTTCTTT; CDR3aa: CASSSSMAYSEAFF
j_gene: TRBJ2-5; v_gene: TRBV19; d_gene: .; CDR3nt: TGTGCCACCGGGGACACCGACCAAGAGACCCAGTACTTC; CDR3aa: CATGDTDQETQYF
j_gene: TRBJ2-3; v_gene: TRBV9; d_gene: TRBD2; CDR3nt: TGTGCCAGCAGCCGGACGGGAGGGGGCACAGATACGCAGTATTTT; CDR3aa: CASSRTGGGTDTQYF
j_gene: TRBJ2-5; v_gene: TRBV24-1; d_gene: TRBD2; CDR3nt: TGTGCCACCAGTGACCTAGCGGACCAAGAGACCCAGTACTTC; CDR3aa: CATSDLADQETQYF
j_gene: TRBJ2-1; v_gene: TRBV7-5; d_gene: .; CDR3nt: TGTGTCAGAAGCTTAGCCCTAGTTGGCAATGAGCAGTTCTTC; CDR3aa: CVRSLALVGNEQFF
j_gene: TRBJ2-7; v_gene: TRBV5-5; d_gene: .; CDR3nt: TGTGCCAGCACCTTTATTCCCAGTGGGGCCTACGAGCAGTACTTC; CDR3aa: CASTFIPSGAYEQYF
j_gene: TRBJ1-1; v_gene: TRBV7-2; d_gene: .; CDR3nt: TGTGCCAGCAGCTTCCAAGGGAACACTGAAGCTTTCTTT; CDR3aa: CASSFQGNTEAFF
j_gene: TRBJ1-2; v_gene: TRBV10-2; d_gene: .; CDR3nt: TGCGCCAGCAGTGAGAGAACAGGGAAACTGGGCTACACCTTC; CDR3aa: CASSERTGKLGYTF
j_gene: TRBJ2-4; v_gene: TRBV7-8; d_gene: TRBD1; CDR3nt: TGTGCCAGCAGGTTGGACGGGACAGGGGTTCGGAACATTCAGTACTTC; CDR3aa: CASRLDGTGVRNIQYF
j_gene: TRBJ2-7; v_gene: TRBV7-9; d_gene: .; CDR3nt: TGTGCCAGCAGCGGGACTCCTATGACCTACGAGCAGTACTTC; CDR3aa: CASSGTPMTYEQYF
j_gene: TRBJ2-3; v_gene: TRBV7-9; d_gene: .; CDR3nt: TGTGCCAGCAGCTTATACTTCTCCGGGGCTCGGCATGCAGATACGCAGTATTTT; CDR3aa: CASSLYFSGARHADTQYF
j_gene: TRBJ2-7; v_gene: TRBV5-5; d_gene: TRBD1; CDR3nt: TGTGCCAGCAGCCGGGAGTCGGGACAGGCCTACGAGCAGTACTTC; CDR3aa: CASSRESGQAYEQYF
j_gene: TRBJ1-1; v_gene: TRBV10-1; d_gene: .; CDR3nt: TGCGCCACCGCCACGGGCACTGAAGCTTTCTTT; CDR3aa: CATATGTEAFF
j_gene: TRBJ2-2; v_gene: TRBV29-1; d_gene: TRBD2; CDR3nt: TGCAGCGTTGGAGTTAGCGGGGGCGGGGAGCTGTTTTTT; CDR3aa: CSVGVSGGGELFF
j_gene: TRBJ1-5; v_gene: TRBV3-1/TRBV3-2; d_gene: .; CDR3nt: TGTGCCAGCAGCCAAAACAGGGATTTGAATCAGCCCCAGCATTTT; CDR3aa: CASSQNRDLNQPQHF
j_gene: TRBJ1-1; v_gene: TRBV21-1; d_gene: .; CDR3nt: TGTGCCAGCCCTCAGGGGACTGAAGCTTTCTTT; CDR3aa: CASPQGTEAFF
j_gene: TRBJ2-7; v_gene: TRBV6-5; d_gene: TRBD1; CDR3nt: TGTGCCAGCAGCGGCAGGGACAGGACTTCCTACGAGCAGTACTTC; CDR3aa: CASSGRDRTSYEQYF
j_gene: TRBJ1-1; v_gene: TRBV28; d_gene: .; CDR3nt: TGTGCCAGCAGTCTCCCAGGGGATTTGGGCACTGAAGCTTTCTTT; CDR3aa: CASSLPGDLGTEAFF